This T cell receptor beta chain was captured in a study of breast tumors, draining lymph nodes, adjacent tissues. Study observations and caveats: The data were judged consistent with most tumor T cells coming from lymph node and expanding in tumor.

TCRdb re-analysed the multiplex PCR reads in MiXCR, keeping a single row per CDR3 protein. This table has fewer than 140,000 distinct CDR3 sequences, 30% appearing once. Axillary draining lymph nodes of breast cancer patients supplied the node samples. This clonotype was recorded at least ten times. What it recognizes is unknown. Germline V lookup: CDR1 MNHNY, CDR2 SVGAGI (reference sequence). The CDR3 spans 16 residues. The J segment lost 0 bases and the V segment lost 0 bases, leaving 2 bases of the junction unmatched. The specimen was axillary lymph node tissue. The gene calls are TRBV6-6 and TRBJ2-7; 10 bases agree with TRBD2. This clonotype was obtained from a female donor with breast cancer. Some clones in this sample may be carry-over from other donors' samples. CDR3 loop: CASSYSLAGNSYEQYF. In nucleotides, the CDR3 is TGTGCCAGCAGTTACTCACTAGCGGGGAACTCCTACGAGCAGTACTTC.